The clone carrying this T cell receptor beta chain was seen at least ten times. Its antigen is not identified. This sample is drawn from a study of Graves' ophthalmopathy and Graves' hyperthyroidism. Whole-study findings and limits: Among expanded thyroid clonotypes above 0.001 frequency, most also occurred in blood. A model of 13 signatures distinguished ophthalmopathy from stable hyperthyroidism at approximately 90% sensitivity and roughly 82% specificity. Forecasting of ophthalmopathy progression by the model achieved around 68% sensitivity and 72% to 85% specificity.

The study amplified TCR beta CDR3 regions using RNA transcripts. HTBI primers were used in a first-round RT-PCR, which preceded a second-round multiplex PCR. TCRdb redid the calling of the multiplex PCR reads with MiXCR, one entry per CDR3 protein. The sample shows around 1.1 million distinct CDR3 sequences, about two fifths of them seen only once. The sequenced material came from peripheral blood or thyroid tissue (not recorded which). This receptor was taken from an adult man with Graves' hyperthyroidism.

The chain's CDR3 is CAIRGDIGTGVGCTF. CDR3 coding DNA: TGTGCCATCCGGGGAGACATAGGAACGGGCGTTGGATGCACCTTC. This chain uses TRBV10-3 with TRBJ1-2, with D unresolved. CDR1 is ENHRY and CDR2 is SYGVKD in the germline V gene. The V gene lost 8 bases and the J gene lost 13 bases, with 29 bases spanning the gap. The CDR3 is 15 residues long.